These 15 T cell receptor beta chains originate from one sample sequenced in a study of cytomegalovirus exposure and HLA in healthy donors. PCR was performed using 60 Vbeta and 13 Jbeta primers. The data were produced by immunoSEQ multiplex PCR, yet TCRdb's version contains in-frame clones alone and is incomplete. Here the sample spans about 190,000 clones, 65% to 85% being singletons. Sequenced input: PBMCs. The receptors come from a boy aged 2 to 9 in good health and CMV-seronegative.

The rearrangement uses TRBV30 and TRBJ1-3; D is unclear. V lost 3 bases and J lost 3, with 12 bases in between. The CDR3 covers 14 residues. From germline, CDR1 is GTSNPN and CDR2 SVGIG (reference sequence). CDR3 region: CAWSPWRGGNTIYF. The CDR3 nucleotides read TGTGCCTGGAGCCCCTGGAGAGGTGGAAACACCATATATTTT.

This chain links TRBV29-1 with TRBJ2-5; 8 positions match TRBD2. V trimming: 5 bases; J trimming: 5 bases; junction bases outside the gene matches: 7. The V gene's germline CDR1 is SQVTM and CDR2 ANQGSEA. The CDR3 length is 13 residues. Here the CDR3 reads CSVPLRGGETQYF. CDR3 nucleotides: TGCAGCGTTCCCCTTCGGGGGGGGGAGACCCAGTACTTC. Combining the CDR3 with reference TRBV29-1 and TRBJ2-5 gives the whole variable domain SAVISQKPSRDICQRGTSLTIQCQVDSQVTMMFWYRQQPGQSLTLIATANQGSEATYESGFVIDKFPISRPNLTFSTLTVSNMSPEDSSIYLCSVPLRGGETQYFGPGTRLLVL.

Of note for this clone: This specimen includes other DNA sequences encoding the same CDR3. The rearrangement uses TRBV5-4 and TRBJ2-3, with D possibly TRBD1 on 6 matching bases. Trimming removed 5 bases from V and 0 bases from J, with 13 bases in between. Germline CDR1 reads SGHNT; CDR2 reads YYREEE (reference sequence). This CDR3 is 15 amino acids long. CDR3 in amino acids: CASSLPGASTDTQYF. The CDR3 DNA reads TGTGCCAGCAGTTTGCCAGGGGCAAGCACAGATACGCAGTATTTT.

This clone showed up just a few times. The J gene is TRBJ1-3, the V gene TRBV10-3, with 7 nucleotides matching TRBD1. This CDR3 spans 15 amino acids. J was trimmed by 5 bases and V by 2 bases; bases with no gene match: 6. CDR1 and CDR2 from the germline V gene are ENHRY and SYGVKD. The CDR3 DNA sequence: TGTGCCATCAGTGAGCCACAGGGGTATAGAAACACCATATATTTT. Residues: CAISEPQGYRNTIYF.

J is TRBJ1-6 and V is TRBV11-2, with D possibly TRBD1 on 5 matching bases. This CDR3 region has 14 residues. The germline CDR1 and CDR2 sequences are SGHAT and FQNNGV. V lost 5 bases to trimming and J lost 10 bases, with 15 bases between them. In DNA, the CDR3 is TGTGCCAGCAGCCGATTGAGACAGTCCTCACCCCTCCACTTT. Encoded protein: CASSRLRQSSPLHF.

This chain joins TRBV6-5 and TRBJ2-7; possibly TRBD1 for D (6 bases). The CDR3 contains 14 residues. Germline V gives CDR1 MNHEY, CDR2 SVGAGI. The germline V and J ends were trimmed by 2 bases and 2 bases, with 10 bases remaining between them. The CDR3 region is CASSYGDTTYEQYF. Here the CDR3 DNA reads TGTGCCAGCAGTTACGGGGACACTACCTACGAGCAGTACTTC.

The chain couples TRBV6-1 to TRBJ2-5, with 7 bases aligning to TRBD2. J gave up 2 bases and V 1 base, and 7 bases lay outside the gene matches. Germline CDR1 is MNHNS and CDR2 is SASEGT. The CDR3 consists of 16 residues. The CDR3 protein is CASSEGTRGDQETQYF. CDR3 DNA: TGTGCCAGCAGTGAAGGCACCCGGGGGGATCAAGAGACCCAGTACTTC.

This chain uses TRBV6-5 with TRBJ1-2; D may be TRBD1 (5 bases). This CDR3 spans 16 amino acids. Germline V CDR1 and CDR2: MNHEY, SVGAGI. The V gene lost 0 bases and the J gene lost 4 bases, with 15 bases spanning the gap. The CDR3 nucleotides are TGTGCCAGCAGTTACTCGATTCCTCGACAGCCCTATGGCTACACCTTC. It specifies CASSYSIPRQPYGYTF.

CDR3 residues: CASSQDSGVTEAFF. The DNA of the CDR3 is TGTGCCAGCAGCCAAGATTCAGGGGTCACTGAAGCTTTCTTT. The chain has TRBV4-2 and TRBJ1-1; D might be TRBD1 (6 bases). The CDR3 is 14 amino acids. From germline, CDR1 is LGHNA and CDR2 YNFKEQ. Trimming removed 0 bases from V and 4 bases from J, with 9 bases in between.

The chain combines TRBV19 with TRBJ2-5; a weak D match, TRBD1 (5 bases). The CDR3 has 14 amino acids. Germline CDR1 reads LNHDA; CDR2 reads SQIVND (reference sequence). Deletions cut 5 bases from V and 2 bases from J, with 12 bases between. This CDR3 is CASSPDRLQETQYF. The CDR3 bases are TGTGCCAGTAGTCCCGACAGACTTCAAGAGACCCAGTACTTC.

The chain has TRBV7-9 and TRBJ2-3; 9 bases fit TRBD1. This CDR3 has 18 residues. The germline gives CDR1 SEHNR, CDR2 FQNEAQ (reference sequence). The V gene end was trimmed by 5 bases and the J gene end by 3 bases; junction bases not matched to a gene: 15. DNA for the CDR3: TGTGCCAGCAGCCTTGGGACCTACAGGGGGCTTGAGACAGATACGCAGTATTTT. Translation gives CASSLGTYRGLETDTQYF.

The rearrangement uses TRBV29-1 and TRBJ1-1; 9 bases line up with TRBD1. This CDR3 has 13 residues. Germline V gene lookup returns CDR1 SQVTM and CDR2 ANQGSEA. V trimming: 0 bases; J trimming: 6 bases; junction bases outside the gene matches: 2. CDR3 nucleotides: TGCAGCGTTGAAGACCGGACAGGGGCTGAAGCTTTCTTT. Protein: CSVEDRTGAEAFF.

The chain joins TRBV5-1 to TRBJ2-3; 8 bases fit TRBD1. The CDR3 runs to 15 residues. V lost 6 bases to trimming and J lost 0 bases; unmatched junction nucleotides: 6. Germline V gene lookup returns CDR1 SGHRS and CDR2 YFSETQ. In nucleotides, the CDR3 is TGCGCCAGCACTACAGGGGGAACTAGCACAGATACGCAGTATTTT. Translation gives CASTTGGTSTDTQYF.

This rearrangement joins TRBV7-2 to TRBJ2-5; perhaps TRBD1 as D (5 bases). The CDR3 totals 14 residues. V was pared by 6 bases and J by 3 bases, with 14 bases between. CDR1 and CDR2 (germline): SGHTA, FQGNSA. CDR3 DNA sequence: TGTGCCAGCAGGGTAGAGGCAGGGAAAGAGACCCAGTACTTC. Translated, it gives CASRVEAGKETQYF.

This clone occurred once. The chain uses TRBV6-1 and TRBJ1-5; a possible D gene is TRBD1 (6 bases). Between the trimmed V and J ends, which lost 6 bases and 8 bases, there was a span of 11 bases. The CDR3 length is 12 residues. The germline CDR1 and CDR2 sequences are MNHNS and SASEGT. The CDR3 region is CASSRDIEPQHF. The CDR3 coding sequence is TGTGCCAGCAGCCGGGACATTGAGCCCCAGCATTTT.